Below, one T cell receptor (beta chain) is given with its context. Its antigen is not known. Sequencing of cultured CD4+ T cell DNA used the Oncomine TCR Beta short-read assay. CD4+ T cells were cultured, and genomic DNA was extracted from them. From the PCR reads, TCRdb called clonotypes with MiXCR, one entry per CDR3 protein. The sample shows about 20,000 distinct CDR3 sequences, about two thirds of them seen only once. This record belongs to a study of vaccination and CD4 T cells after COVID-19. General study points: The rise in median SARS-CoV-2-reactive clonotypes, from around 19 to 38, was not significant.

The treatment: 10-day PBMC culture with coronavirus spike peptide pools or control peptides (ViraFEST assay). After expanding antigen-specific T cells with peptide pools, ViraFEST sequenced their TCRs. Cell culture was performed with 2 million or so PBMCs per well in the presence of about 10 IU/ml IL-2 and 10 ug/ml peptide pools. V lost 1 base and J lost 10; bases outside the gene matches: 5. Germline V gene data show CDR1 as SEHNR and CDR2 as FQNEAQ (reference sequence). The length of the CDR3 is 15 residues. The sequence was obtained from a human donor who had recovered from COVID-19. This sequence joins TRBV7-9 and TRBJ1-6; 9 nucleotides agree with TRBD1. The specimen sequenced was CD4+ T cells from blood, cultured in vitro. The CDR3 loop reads CASSLVAGQGSPLHF. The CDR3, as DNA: TGTGCCAGCAGCTTAGTAGCGGGACAGGGCTCACCCCTCCACTTT.